These 25 T cell receptor beta chains were all obtained from the same sample, sequenced in a study of T cells in Graves' hyperthyroidism and ophthalmopathy. The source material, RNA transcripts, was used to amplify TCR beta CDR3 regions. A set of HTBI primers served as the primers for a first-round RT-PCR of the TCR CDR3. TCRdb re-analysed the multiplex PCR reads in MiXCR, keeping a single row per CDR3 protein. The repertoire holds about 640,000 distinct CDR3 sequences, around 15% seen once, with roughly an eighth in the top ten. The sequenced sample consisted of blood. The receptors here all came from a woman between 50 and 59 years old with Graves' ophthalmopathy.

This clonotype was observed at least ten times. The chain recombines TRBV30 with TRBJ1-2; a weak D match, TRBD1 (5 bases). The CDR3 has 12 amino acids. Germline assignment: CDR1 GTSNPN and CDR2 SVGIG (reference sequence). V dropped 4 bases and J dropped 4 bases, with 10 bases sitting between them. The CDR3 reads CAWNRFGYGYTF. The CDR3 nucleotides read TGTGCCTGGAACAGGTTCGGCTATGGCTACACCTTC.

The chain links TRBV6-2 or TRBV6-3 to TRBJ1-1; no firm D call. The germline V gene encodes CDR1 MNHEY and CDR2 SVGEGT. There are 17 residues in the CDR3. V was clipped by 3 bases and J by 1 base, with 18 bases between them. CDR3 sequence (DNA): TGTGCCAGCAGTTATCTGAATGAAGGGAGTCGGAACACTGAAGCTTTCTTT. Protein product: CASSYLNEGSRNTEAFF.

Only a few counts were recorded for this clonotype. The chain links TRBV10-3 to TRBJ2-3; D unresolved. This CDR3 region has 9 residues. Germline-derived CDR1 and CDR2 are ENHRY and SYGVKD. V was cut by 8 bases and J by 5 bases, with 2 bases left in between. CDR3 loop: CAIGDTQYF. The CDR3 DNA reads TGTGCCATCGGAGATACGCAGTATTTT.

The sample holds many counts of this clonotype. This rearrangement joins TRBV12-3 or TRBV12-4 to TRBJ2-3; D gene ambiguous. This CDR3 contains 17 residues. V dropped 3 bases and J dropped 6 bases, with 22 bases sitting between them. In DNA form, the CDR3 reads TGTGCCAGCAGTTTGGATCTGGTGGCCTTGGGCTTTGATACGCAGTATTTT. It codes for CASSLDLVALGFDTQYF.

This rearrangement joins TRBV29-1 to TRBJ2-1, with D possibly being TRBD2 (6 bases). The CDR3 length is 14 residues. Trimming removed 7 bases at V and 2 bases at J, with 15 bases between. CDR1 SQVTM and CDR2 ANQGSEA come from the germline V gene. CDR3 residues: CSAQASATYNEQFF. The CDR3 coding sequence is TGCAGCGCCCAGGCTAGCGCGACCTACAATGAGCAGTTCTTC.

This clonotype was detected many times. The chain joins TRBV5-1 to TRBJ2-7; D possibly corresponds to TRBD2 (6 bases). V lost 2 bases and J lost 6, with 21 bases in between. Germline CDR1 is SGHRS and CDR2 is YFSETQ. This CDR3 is 16 amino acids long. CDR3 in DNA: TGCGCCAGCAGCTTAGTTGGTAGCGGAGTGAGAGCCGAGCAGTACTTC. It encodes CASSLVGSGVRAEQYF.

The genes are TRBV29-1 and TRBJ2-1, with 13 bases aligning to TRBD2. Trimming took 6 bases from V and 4 from J; bases not matched to a gene: 3. The CDR3 contains 14 residues. CDR1 and CDR2 from the germline V gene are SQVTM and ANQGSEA. The chain's CDR3 is CSVTSGRGYNEQFF. The CDR3 nucleotides are TGCAGCGTCACTAGCGGGAGGGGATACAATGAGCAGTTCTTC.

This clonotype occurred a few times. The V call is TRBV6-5, the J call TRBJ2-7; 9 bases match TRBD2. V trimming: 1 base; J trimming: 2 bases; junction bases outside the gene matches: 6. Germline V gene data show CDR1 as MNHEY and CDR2 as SVGAGI. There are 16 residues in the CDR3. CDR3 amino acids: CASSYFSGSATYEQYF. The CDR3 DNA reads as TGTGCCAGCAGTTACTTTAGCGGGAGCGCAACCTACGAGCAGTACTTC.

The chain couples TRBV29-1 to TRBJ2-3; maybe TRBD1 (6 bases). The CDR3 consists of 18 residues. The germline CDR1 and CDR2 sequences are SQVTM and ANQGSEA. Deletions cut 0 bases from V and 0 bases from J, with 19 bases between. The CDR3 sequence is CSVEDPQGEGYSTDTQYF. CDR3 bases: TGCAGCGTTGAAGATCCACAGGGTGAGGGTTATAGCACAGATACGCAGTATTTT.

This clonotype has only a few counts. The V and J genes are TRBV7-8 and TRBJ1-1; tentative D call: TRBD1 (6 bases). The ends were cut back, 5 bases at V and 1 base at J, with 17 bases in the middle. The CDR3 has 16 amino acids. The V gene's germline CDR1 is SGHVS and CDR2 FQNEAQ. CDR3 DNA sequence: TGTGCCAGCAGCAGAGAACAGGGACGTAGGAACACTGAAGCTTTCTTT. Translating gives CASSREQGRRNTEAFF.

The chain recombines TRBV24-1 with TRBJ2-1; D is uncertain. Deletions cut 1 base from V and 9 bases from J, with 9 bases between. CDR1 KGHDR and CDR2 SFDVKD come from the germline V gene. The CDR3 covers 13 residues. CDR3 DNA sequence: TGTGCCACCAGTGATTTTGAAGGACCTGAGCAGTTCTTC. It yields the protein CATSDFEGPEQFF.

The chain combines TRBV6-1 with TRBJ1-6; D unresolved. Trimming took 6 bases from V and 11 from J, leaving 17 bases between them. CDR3 length: 14 amino acids. Germline values: CDR1 MNHNS, CDR2 SASEGT. DNA of the CDR3: TGTGCCAGCAGCGAAACTCGGGGTGCGACACCCCTCCACTTT. Encoded protein: CASSETRGATPLHF.

As for this clonotype: A read error may be the cause here, since a much bigger clone is one base away. J is TRBJ1-4 and V is TRBV15, with D uncertain. Germline lookup yields CDR1 LNHNV and CDR2 YYDKDF (reference sequence). The CDR3 loop spans 15 amino acids. This chain's CDR3 is CATNRKGSHNEKLFF. The CDR3 nucleotides are TGTGCCACCAACAGAAAGGGTTCTCACAATGAAAAACTGTTTTTT.

This clonotype was detected many times. The genes are TRBV27 and TRBJ2-1, with D perhaps matching TRBD1 or TRBD2 (6 bases each). Between the trimmed V and J ends, which lost 5 bases and 3 bases, there was a span of 17 bases. There are 16 residues in the CDR3. The germline CDR1 and CDR2 sequences are MNHEY and SMNVEV (reference sequence). Written as DNA, the CDR3 is TGTGCCAGCAGTACTCAACGGGGGCAGGGCTACAATGAGCAGTTCTTC. It specifies CASSTQRGQGYNEQFF.

This clonotype has a handful of counts. V usage is TRBV6-5 and J usage is TRBJ2-6; D perhaps matches TRBD2 (7 bases). The CDR3 is made up of 18 amino acids. Between the trimmed V and J ends, which lost 2 bases and 3 bases, there was a span of 17 bases. The germline CDR1 and CDR2 sequences are MNHEY and SVGAGI. This chain's CDR3 is CASSYPGAGAGGANVLTF. CDR3 sequence (DNA): TGTGCCAGCAGTTACCCTGGTGCGGGGGCGGGTGGGGCCAACGTCCTGACTTTC.

This clonotype has a handful of counts. This chain joins TRBV9 and TRBJ2-1; 8 nucleotides match TRBD2. After removal of 4 bases from V and 13 bases from J, the junction contained 19 bases not matched to a gene. CDR1 is SGDLS, CDR2 YYNGEE, per germline. The CDR3 consists of 16 residues. The CDR3 protein is CASSHSLREAGVVQFF. For the CDR3, the DNA is TGTGCCAGCAGCCATAGCCTGCGGGAGGCCGGGGTAGTACAGTTCTTC. Together with reference TRBV9 and TRBJ2-1, the CDR3 gives the full variable domain: DSGVTQTPKHLITATGQRVTLRCSPRSGDLSVYWYQQSLDQGLQFLIQYYNGEERAKGNILERFSAQQFPDLHSELNLSSLELGDSALYFCASSHSLREAGVVQFFGPGTRLTVL.

The CDR3 coding sequence is TGCAGCGTACGGTCCTTCAACACCGGGGAGCTGTTTTTT. It yields the protein CSVRSFNTGELFF. The chain carries TRBV29-1 and TRBJ2-2; D unresolved. CDR3 size: 13 residues. V was shortened by 6 bases and J by 2 bases, with 10 bases between the two germline ends. Germline assignment: CDR1 SQVTM and CDR2 ANQGSEA.

This clonotype has at least ten counts. CDR3 DNA sequence: TGTGCCAGCAGTTTATCGGGGATCCCCTACGAGCAGTACTTC. Translated, it gives CASSLSGIPYEQYF. The J gene is TRBJ2-7, the V gene TRBV28, with TRBD2 as a possible D gene (5 bases). Deletions cut 1 base from V and 2 bases from J, with 9 bases between. Germline loops: CDR1 MDHEN, CDR2 SYDVKM. CDR3 length: 14 residues.

This clonotype has a count of ten or more. V usage is TRBV28 and J usage is TRBJ1-1, with D maybe TRBD1 (5 bases). V was cut by 4 bases and J by 10 bases, with 13 bases left in between. Germline V gene lookup returns CDR1 MDHEN and CDR2 SYDVKM. The CDR3 is 12 residues long. The CDR3 DNA follows: TGTGCCAGCAGTTCTAGGACTGGGGCAGCTTTCTTT. Encoded protein: CASSSRTGAAFF.

In this sample, this clonotype turned up many times. The rearrangement joins TRBV7-8 to TRBJ1-6; 7 bases match TRBD1. Germline V lookup: CDR1 SGHVS, CDR2 FQNEAQ. The CDR3 runs to 15 residues. Losses at the gene ends were 1 base for V and 6 bases for J; bases not matched to a gene: 3. CDR3 in DNA: TGTGCCAGCAGCTTAGGGGGACAGCCTAATTCACCCCTCCACTTT. Translating it yields CASSLGGQPNSPLHF.

A few counts support this clonotype. The rearrangement joins TRBV12-5 to TRBJ1-2, with D possibly being TRBD1 (6 bases). Trimming shortened V by 6 bases and J by 0 bases, and 11 bases separated the two germline ends. The CDR3 is 14 amino acids. Germline lookup yields CDR1 LGHNT and CDR2 FRNRAP. CDR3 bases: TGTGCTAGTGGCCGGACAGACCCTAACTATGGCTACACCTTC. It encodes CASGRTDPNYGYTF.

The chain employs TRBV24-1 and TRBJ1-4, with D uncertain. Germline lookup yields CDR1 KGHDR and CDR2 SFDVKD. The V end lost 6 bases, the J end lost 12 bases, and 13 bases lay between the germline ends. The CDR3 is 12 residues long. This CDR3 is CATSRWGEQLFF. The CDR3 DNA reads as TGTGCCACCAGTCGGTGGGGAGAACAACTGTTTTTT.

This clonotype was seen many times. The chain is built from TRBV27 and TRBJ2-5, with TRBD2 identical over 13 bases. The CDR3 is made up of 17 amino acids. Looked up from germline, CDR1 is MNHEY and CDR2 is SMNVEV (reference sequence). V was clipped by 3 bases and J by 2 bases; unmatched bases: 6. CDR3 residues: CASSFTLTSGGQETQYF. CDR3 in DNA: TGTGCCAGCAGTTTTACGTTGACTAGCGGGGGGCAAGAGACCCAGTACTTC.

The chain couples TRBV11-1 to TRBJ2-1, with TRBD2 matching 8 bases. The V and J ends lost 6 bases and 6 bases, in that order; junction bases with no gene match: 10. The germline V gene has CDR1 SGHAT and CDR2 FQDESV (reference sequence). CDR3 size: 15 residues. The CDR3 loop reads CASSPGLAPLNEQFF. CDR3 nucleotide sequence: TGTGCCAGCAGTCCTGGACTAGCACCACTCAATGAGCAGTTCTTC. Looking up the rest from reference TRBV11-1 and TRBJ2-1 gives the full variable domain: EAEVAQSPRYKITEKSQAVAFWCDPISGHATLYWYRQILGQGPELLVQFQDESVVDDSQLPKDRFSAERLKGVDSTLKIQPAELGDSAMYLCASSPGLAPLNEQFFGPGTRLTVL.

This clonotype was recorded many times. The chain's CDR3 is CASSFLVGGGYGYTF. For the CDR3, the DNA is TGTGCCAGCAGTTTTCTCGTCGGGGGCGGGTATGGCTACACCTTC. The chain uses TRBV12-3 or TRBV12-4 and TRBJ1-2; a possible D gene is TRBD1 (6 bases). Trimming stripped 3 bases from V and 5 bases from J, with 16 bases between. The CDR3 is 15 amino acids.